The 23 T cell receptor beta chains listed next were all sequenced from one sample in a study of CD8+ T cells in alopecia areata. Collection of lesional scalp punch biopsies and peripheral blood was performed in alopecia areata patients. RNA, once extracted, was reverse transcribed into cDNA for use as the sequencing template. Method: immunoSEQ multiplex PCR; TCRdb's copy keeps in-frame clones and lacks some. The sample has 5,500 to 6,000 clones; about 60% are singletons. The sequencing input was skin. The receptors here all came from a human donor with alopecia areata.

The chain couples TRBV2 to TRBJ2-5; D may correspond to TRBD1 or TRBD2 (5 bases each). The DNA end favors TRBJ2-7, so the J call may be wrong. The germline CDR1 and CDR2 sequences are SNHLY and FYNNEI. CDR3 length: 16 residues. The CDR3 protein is CASRPTPGRGSYEQYF. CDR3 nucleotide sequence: TGTGCCAGCAGGCCTACACCGGGACGGGGCTCCTACGAGCAGTACTTC.

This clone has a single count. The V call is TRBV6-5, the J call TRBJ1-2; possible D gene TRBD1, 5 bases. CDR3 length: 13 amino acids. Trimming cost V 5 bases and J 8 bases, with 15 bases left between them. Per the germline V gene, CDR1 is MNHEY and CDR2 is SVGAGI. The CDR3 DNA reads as TGTGCCAGCAGTCTTCCGCGGGGCGAGGGCTACACCTTC. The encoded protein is CASSLPRGEGYTF.

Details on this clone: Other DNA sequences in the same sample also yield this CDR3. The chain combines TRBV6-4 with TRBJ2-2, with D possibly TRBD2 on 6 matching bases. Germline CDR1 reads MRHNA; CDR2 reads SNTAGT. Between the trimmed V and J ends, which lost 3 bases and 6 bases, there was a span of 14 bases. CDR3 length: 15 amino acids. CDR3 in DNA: TGTGCCAGCAGTGAAGATGGGGGGTTTTCCGGGGAGCTGTTTTTT. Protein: CASSEDGGFSGELFF.

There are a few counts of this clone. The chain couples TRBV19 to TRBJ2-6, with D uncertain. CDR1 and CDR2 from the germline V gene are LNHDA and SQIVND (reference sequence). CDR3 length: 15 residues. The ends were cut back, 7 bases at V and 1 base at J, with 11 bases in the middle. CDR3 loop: CASTEIGSGANVLTF. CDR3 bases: TGTGCCAGTACCGAAATAGGGTCTGGGGCCAACGTCCTGACTTTC.

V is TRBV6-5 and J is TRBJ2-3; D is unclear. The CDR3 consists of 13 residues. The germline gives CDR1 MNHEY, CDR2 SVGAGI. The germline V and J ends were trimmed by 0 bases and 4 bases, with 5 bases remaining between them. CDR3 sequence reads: CASSYSNPDTQYF. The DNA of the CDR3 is TGTGCCAGCAGTTACTCGAACCCAGATACGCAGTATTTT.

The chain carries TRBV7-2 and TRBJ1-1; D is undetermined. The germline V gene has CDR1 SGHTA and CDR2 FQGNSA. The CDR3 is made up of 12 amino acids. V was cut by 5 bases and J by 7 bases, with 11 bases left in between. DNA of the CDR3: TGTGCCAGCAGCCCACCTAAATTTGAAGCTTTCTTT. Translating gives CASSPPKFEAFF.

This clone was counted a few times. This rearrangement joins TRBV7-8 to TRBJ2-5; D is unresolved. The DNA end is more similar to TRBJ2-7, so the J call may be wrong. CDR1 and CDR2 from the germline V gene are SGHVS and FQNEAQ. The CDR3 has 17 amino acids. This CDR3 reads CASSLATGAPFGHEQYF. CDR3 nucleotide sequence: TGTGCCAGCAGCTTAGCGACTGGTGCGCCCTTTGGGCACGAGCAGTACTTC.

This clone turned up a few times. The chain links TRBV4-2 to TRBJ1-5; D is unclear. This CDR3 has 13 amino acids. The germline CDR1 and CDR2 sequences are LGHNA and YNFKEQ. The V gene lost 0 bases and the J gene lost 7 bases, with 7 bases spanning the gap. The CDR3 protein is CASSQDPQQPQHF. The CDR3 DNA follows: TGTGCCAGCAGCCAAGACCCCCAGCAGCCCCAGCATTTT.

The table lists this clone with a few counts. The CDR3 spells CASSQDRAGGPYNEQFF. The CDR3 DNA is TGCGCCAGCAGCCAAGATCGGGCGGGAGGTCCCTACAATGAGCAGTTCTTC. The chain is built from TRBV4-1 and TRBJ2-1; 8 bases are a match to TRBD2. Germline lookup yields CDR1 MGHRA and CDR2 YSYEKL. After removal of 0 bases from V and 2 bases from J, the junction contained 6 bases not matched to a gene. The CDR3 extends over 17 amino acids.

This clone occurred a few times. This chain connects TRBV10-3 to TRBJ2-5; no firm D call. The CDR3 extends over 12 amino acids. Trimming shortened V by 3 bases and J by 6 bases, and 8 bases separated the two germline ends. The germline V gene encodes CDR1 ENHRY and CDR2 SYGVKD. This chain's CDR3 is CAISEDAQTQYF. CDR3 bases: TGTGCCATCAGTGAAGATGCCCAGACCCAGTACTTC.

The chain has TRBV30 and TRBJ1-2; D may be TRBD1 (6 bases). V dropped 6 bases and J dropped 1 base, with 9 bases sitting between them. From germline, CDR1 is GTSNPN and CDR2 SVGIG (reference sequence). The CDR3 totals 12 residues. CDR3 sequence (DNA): TGTGCCTGTATACAGGGTAACTATGGCTACACCTTC. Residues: CACIQGNYGYTF.

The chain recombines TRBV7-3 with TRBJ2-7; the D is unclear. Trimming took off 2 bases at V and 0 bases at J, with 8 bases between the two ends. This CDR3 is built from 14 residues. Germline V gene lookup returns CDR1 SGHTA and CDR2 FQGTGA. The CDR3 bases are TGTGCCAGCAGCTTAGTACCGGCCTCCTACGAGCAGTACTTC. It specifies CASSLVPASYEQYF.

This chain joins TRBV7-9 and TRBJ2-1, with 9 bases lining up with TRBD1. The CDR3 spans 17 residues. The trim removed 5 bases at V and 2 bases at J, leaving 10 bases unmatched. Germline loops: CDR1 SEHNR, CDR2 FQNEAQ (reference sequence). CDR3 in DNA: TGTGCCAGCAGCGACAGCTTGGGACAGGGAACCTACAATGAGCAGTTCTTC. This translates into CASSDSLGQGTYNEQFF.

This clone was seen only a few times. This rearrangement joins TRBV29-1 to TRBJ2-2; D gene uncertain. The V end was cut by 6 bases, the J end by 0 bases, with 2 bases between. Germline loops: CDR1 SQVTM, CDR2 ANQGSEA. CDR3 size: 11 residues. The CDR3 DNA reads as TGCAGCGTCACGAACACCGGGGAGCTGTTTTTT. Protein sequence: CSVTNTGELFF.

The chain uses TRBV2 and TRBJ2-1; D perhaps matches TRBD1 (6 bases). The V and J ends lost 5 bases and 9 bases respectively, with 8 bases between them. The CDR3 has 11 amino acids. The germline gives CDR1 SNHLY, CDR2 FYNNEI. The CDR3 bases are TGTGCCAGCAGTTGGGGGCTTGAGCAGTTCTTC. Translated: CASSWGLEQFF.

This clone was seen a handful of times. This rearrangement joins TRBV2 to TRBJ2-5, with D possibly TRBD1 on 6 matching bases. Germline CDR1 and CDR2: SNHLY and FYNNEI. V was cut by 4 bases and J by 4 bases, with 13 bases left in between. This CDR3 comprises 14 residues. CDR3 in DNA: TGTGCCAGCAGTGTCCCGAGGGGGATAGAGACCCAGTACTTC. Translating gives CASSVPRGIETQYF.

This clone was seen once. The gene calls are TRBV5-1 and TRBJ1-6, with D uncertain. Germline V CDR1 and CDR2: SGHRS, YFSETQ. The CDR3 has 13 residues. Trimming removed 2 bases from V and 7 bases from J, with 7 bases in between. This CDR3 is CASSFGVNSPLHF. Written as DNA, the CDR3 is TGCGCCAGCAGCTTCGGGGTCAATTCACCCCTCCACTTT.

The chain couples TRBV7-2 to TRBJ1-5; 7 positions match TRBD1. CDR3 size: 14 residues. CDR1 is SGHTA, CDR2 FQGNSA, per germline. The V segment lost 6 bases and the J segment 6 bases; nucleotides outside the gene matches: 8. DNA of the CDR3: TGTGCCAGCAGTACGACAGGGAAGAGTCAGCCCCAGCATTTT. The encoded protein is CASSTTGKSQPQHF.

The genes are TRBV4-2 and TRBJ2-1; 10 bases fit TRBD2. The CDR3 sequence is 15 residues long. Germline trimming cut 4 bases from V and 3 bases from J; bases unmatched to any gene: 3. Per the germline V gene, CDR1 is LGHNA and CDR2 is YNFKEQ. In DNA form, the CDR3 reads TGTGCCAGCAGCCCCGGACTAGCGGACTACAATGAGCAGTTCTTC. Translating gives CASSPGLADYNEQFF.

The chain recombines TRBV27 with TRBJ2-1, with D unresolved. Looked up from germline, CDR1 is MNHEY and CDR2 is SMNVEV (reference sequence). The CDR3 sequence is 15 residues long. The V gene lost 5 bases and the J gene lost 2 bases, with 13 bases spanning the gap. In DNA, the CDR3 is TGTGCCAGCAGTCCCTTTAGCCCCCCCTACAATGAGCAGTTCTTC. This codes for CASSPFSPPYNEQFF.

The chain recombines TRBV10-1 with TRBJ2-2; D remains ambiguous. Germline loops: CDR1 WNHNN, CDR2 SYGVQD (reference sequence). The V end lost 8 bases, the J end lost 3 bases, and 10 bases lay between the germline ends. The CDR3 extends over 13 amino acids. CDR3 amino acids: CASGLVDTGELFF. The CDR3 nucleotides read TGCGCCAGCGGTCTCGTCGACACCGGGGAGCTGTTTTTT.

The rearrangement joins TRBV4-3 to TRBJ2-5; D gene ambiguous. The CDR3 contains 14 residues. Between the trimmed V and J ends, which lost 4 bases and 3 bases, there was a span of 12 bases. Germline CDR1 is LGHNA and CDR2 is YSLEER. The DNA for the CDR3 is TGCGCCAGCAGCCCTGATTCAGAAAAAGAGACCCAGTACTTC. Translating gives CASSPDSEKETQYF.

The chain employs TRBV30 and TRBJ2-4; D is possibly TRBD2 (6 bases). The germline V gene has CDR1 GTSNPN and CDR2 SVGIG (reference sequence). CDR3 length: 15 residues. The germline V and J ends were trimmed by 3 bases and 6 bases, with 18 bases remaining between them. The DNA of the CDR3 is TGTGCCTGGAGCCGTGGGGGGTTTGTCGTAAACATTCAGTACTTC. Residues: CAWSRGGFVVNIQYF.